A selection of T cell receptor beta chains follows, all from one sample in a study of CD8+CD57+ T cells in acquired aplastic anemia. TCRdb analysed the reads with MiXCR anew, one entry per CDR3 protein. In the table there are 74,000 or so distinct CDR3 sequences, roughly half of which are singletons. Sequencing was carried out using sorted CD4+, CD8+, or CD8+CD57+ T cells (not recorded which) from PBMCs. The receptor source for this set is a human donor in good health, serving as a control. The CDR3 runs from the conserved cysteine through the conserved F or W.

j_call v_call cdr3_aa
TRBJ1-5 TRBV19 CASSYRNSNQPQHF
TRBJ2-5 TRBV15 CATSRGRGLDQETQYF
TRBJ2-7 TRBV7-3 CASGQPAYEQYF
TRBJ2-7 TRBV24-1 CATSAPSGTSGGTSYEQYF
TRBJ1-4 TRBV9 CASSDGLNEKLFF
TRBJ2-3 TRBV29-1 CSVEGQGAPDTQYF
TRBJ2-3 TRBV29-1 CSVDGWAGVTDTQYF
TRBJ1-2 TRBV7-6 CASSPGQGGGYTF
TRBJ1-1 TRBV2 CASSGGGGAEAFF
TRBJ2-1 TRBV10-3 CAISDWGGEVEQFF
TRBJ1-2 TRBV19 CASRMGGIYGYTF
TRBJ2-1 TRBV18 CASSPFTGDQFF
TRBJ1-5 TRBV20-1 CSALWGDYSNQPQHF
TRBJ1-5 TRBV11-1 CASSLGWGGSSNQPQHF
TRBJ2-5 TRBV25-1 CASSSDRGSETQYF
TRBJ2-2 TRBV29-1 CSVEDWNTGKTRELFF
TRBJ2-7 TRBV11-3 CASSSGQGYEQYF
TRBJ2-3 TRBV19 CAGSTTDTQYF
TRBJ2-3 TRBV7-2 CASSLAASGLLGDTQYF
TRBJ2-3 TRBV29-1 CSVALGRDYNEQYF
TRBJ2-3 TRBV28 CASSLIGRKDMQYF
TRBJ1-4 TRBV19 CASTTGDNEKLFF
TRBJ2-2 TRBV24-1 CATSVVSNTGELFF
TRBJ2-1 TRBV6-1 CASFYGEQFF
TRBJ2-7 TRBV19 CASSSLGQGSYEQYF
TRBJ1-1 TRBV7-3 CASSPNRNTEAFF
TRBJ2-3 TRBV10-1 CTSSERGDTDTRYF
TRBJ1-1 TRBV10-2 CASSESSGPTEAFF
TRBJ1-6 TRBV7-2 CASSPGRDGYPPLHF
TRBJ2-7 TRBV6-5 CASSGGDSSYEQYF
TRBJ1-1 TRBV7-9 CASSFTPGRADLNTEAFF
TRBJ1-2 TRBV12-1 CASRQNPRAHYGYTF
TRBJ1-2 TRBV10-2 CASRRDRDHGYTF
TRBJ2-5 TRBV2 CASSVWYQETQYF
TRBJ2-7 TRBV7-8 CASSYSRGGYEQYF
TRBJ1-2 TRBV5-1 CASTPEAATLYGYTF
TRBJ1-5 TRBV10-3 CAISDGGVSSNQPQHF
TRBJ2-1 TRBV29-1 CSVEQGIYNEQFF
TRBJ2-1 TRBV7-9 CASSFKPGGTEQFF
TRBJ2-1 TRBV11-1 CASSPTRLGNNEQFF
TRBJ1-4 TRBV25-1 CASSRQGTNEKLFF
TRBJ1-5 TRBV7-3 CASSSDRRYQPQHF
TRBJ2-7 TRBV20-1 CTVLRGAYEQYF
TRBJ1-5 TRBV4-2 CASSLVNQPQHF
TRBJ2-7 TRBV13 CARASGGVYEQYF
TRBJ2-1 TRBV9 CASSAGLAGENDEQFF
TRBJ2-1 TRBV11-1 CASTLPRLAGPYNEQFF
TRBJ1-5 TRBV6-2/TRBV6-3 CASSLGGIQPQHF